This T cell receptor beta chain is drawn from a study of OX40 agonist ivuxolimab in advanced cancers. Turning to this clone: The antigen is unknown.

Excluded were patients having autoimmune disease history or systemic immunosuppression. Drawing of blood for sampling happened at baseline, at cycle 4 day 1, and at cycle 7 day 1. Data came from immunoSEQ multiplex PCR; TCRdb stores just in-frame clones and leaves some out. The sample has roughly 71,000 clones, 84% seen once. Study results and caveats: Among the least clonally expanded were partial responders at 0.1-3.0 mg/kg.

Sequencing used CD4+ or CD8+ T cells sorted from blood, obtained in a trial of the OX40 agonist ivuxolimab. This clonotype was obtained from an adult with an advanced solid tumor such as melanoma, head and neck, liver or kidney cancer.

This chain's CDR3 is CASSISLLQETQYF. The DNA for the CDR3 is TGTGCCAGTAGTATATCACTACTTCAAGAGACCCAGTACTTC. This rearrangement joins TRBV19 to TRBJ2-5; no firm D call. Germline V gene lookup returns CDR1 LNHDA and CDR2 SQIVND (reference sequence). This CDR3 comprises 14 residues. V shed 2 bases and J shed 2 bases, with 9 bases lying between them.